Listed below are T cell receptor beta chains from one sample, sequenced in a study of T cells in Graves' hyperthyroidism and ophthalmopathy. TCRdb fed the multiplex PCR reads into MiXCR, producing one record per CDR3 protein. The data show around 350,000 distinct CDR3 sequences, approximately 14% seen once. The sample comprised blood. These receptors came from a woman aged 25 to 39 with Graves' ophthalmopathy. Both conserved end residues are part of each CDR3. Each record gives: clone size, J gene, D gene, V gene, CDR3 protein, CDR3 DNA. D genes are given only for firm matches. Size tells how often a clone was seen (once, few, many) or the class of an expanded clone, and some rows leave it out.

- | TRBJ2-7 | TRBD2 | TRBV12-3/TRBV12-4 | CASSLAGTSSYEQYF | TGTGCCAGCAGTTTAGCTGGGACTAGCTCCTACGAGCAGTACTTC
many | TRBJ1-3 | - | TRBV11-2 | CASSLQQRGNTIYF | TGTGCCAGCAGCTTACAACAAAGGGGAAACACCATATATTTT
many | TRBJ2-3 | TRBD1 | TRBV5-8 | CASSPGQGALTDTQYF | TGTGCCAGCAGCCCAGGACAGGGGGCTCTCACAGATACGCAGTATTTT
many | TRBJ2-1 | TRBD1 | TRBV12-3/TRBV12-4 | CASRKRQGLDNEQFF | TGTGCCAGCAGGAAGCGACAGGGGTTGGACAATGAGCAGTTCTTC
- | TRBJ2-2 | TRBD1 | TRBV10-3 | CAIRRTGNTGELFF | TGTGCCATCAGGAGGACAGGGAACACCGGGGAGCTGTTTTTT
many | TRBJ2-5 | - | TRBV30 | CAWSVSRQQETQYF | TGTGCCTGGAGTGTATCGCGGCAGCAAGAGACCCAGTACTTC
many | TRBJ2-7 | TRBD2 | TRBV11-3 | CASSLDPAGLYEQYF | TGTGCCAGCAGCTTAGACCCAGCGGGGTTATACGAGCAGTACTTC
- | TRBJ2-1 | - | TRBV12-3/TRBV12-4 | CASSLISSAGANEQFF | TGTGCCAGCAGTTTAATATCCTCGGCGGGGGCTAATGAGCAGTTCTTC
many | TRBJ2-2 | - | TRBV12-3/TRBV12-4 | CASSPRAQGAGELFF | TGTGCCAGCAGTCCCCGGGCCCAAGGCGCCGGGGAGCTGTTTTTT
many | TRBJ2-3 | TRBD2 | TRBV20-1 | CSAREPSGVTDTQYF | TGCAGTGCTAGAGAGCCTAGCGGGGTCACAGATACGCAGTATTTT
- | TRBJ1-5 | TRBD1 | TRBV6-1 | CASSGQGAHQPQHF | TGTGCCAGCAGTGGACAGGGGGCGCATCAGCCCCAGCATTTT
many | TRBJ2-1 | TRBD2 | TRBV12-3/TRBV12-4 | CASSFGTIDEQFF | TGTGCCAGCAGTTTCGGGACTATCGATGAGCAGTTCTTC
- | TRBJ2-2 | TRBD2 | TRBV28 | CASSLLAGDGTGELFF | TGTGCCAGCAGTTTACTAGCGGGGGACGGCACCGGGGAGCTGTTTTTT
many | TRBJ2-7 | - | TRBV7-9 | CASSFNPGQVSYEQYF | TGTGCCAGCAGCTTCAATCCAGGGCAGGTATCCTACGAGCAGTACTTC
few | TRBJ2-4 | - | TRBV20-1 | CSARTDSSGKNIQYF | TGCAGTGCTCGAACCGACTCATCAGGCAAAAACATTCAGTACTTC
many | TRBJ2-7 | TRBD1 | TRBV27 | CASRGQGRSYEQYF | TGTGCCAGCAGGGGACAGGGGCGCTCCTACGAGCAGTACTTC
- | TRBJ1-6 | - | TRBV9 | CASSSTPGSSYNSPLHF | TGTGCCAGCAGCTCCACCCCGGGTAGCTCCTATAATTCACCCCTCCACTTT
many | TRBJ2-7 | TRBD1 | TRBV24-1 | CATSESGTGVFYEQYF | TGTGCCACCAGTGAGTCCGGGACAGGGGTTTTCTACGAGCAGTACTTC
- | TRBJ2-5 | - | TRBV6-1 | CASSRVGRETQYF | TGTGCCAGCAGCCGCGTGGGAAGAGAGACCCAGTACTTC
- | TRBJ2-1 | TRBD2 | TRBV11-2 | CASSLVGTSYDEQFF | TGTGCCAGCAGCTTAGTGGGGACTAGCTACGATGAGCAGTTCTTC
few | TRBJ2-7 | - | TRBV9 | CATSFIYEQYF | TGTGCCACCTCGTTTATCTACGAGCAGTACTTC
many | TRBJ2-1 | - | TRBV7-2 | CASSSPYNEQFF | TGTGCCAGCAGCTCCCCGTACAATGAGCAGTTCTTC
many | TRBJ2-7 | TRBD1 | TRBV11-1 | CASSSPHRDSEQYF | TGTGCCAGCAGCTCTCCTCACCGGGACAGCGAGCAGTACTTC
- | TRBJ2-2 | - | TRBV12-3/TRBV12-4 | CANSLGWGRRNTGELFF | TGTGCCAACAGTTTAGGCTGGGGCAGGAGAAACACCGGGGAGCTGTTTTTT
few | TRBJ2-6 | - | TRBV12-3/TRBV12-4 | CASTPAGVSGANVLTF | TGTGCCAGCACCCCCGCAGGGGTCTCTGGGGCCAACGTCCTGACTTTC
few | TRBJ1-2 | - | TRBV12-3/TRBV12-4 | CASSVDPGGPGYTF | TGTGCCAGCAGTGTAGACCCGGGGGGGCCTGGCTACACCTTC
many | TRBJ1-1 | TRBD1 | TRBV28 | CASTQTGGNTEAFF | TGTGCCAGCACCCAGACAGGGGGAAACACTGAAGCTTTCTTT